This T cell receptor (beta chain) was identified in a study of brain T cells in children with intractable seizures. Repertoires were generated with immunoSEQ multiplex PCR, while TCRdb's copy carries only in-frame clones and drops some. The sample carries about 76,000 clones, about 93% recorded once. About this clone: Its target is unknown.

Only cases whose brain tissue showed the highest T cell transcript signatures were sequenced. Study-level results: Clones missing pre-surgery may reflect undersampling of that blood sample.

There are 11 residues in the CDR3. Trimming took 2 bases from V and 3 from J, leaving 5 bases between them. CDR1 is GTSNPN, CDR2 SVGIG, per germline (reference sequence). The chain combines TRBV30 with TRBJ2-7; no clear D. This specimen consisted of peripheral blood, obtained at surgery. This TCR derives from a boy younger than two with tuberous sclerosis and intractable seizures. The CDR3 DNA reads TGTGCCTGGAGTTATAACTACGAGCAGTACTTC. This gives the protein CAWSYNYEQYF. The full variable domain, its missing parts supplied by reference TRBV30 and TRBJ2-7, is SQTIHQWPATLVQPVGSPLSLECTVEGTSNPNLYWYRQAAGRGLQLLFYSVGIGQISSEVPQNLSASRPQDRQFILSSKKLLLSDSGFYLCAWSYNYEQYFGPGTRLTVT.